This T cell receptor beta chain was sequenced in a study of blood T cell repertoires in COVID-19 (dated by TCRdb to 2020 to 2022). Some background on the complete study: Samples covering the acute and convalescent phases of COVID-19 were provided by collaborators in the United States, Italy and Spain. Where HLA class I and class II types were available, the types were taken from metadata supplied by the sample provider, not from assay-based typing. The material from the prospective study consisted of cDNA or gDNA derived from T cells, B-cell-depleted T cells, or PBMCs. The repertoires were released in a freely available public database meant as a resource for research on the immune response to SARS-CoV-2. Samples were obtained from the ongoing ImmuneRACE study (first 160 participants) and from 1,254 subjects provided by 6 global collaborators. Subjects who had been exposed to COVID-19, were actively infected with it, or had recovered from it provided the deeply sampled blood TCRbeta repertoires that made up the dataset. Nearly every sample came with metadata listing a de-identified subject ID, COVID-19 status, age in years and sex. Summary of the overall study and its limitations: Clinical and demographic metadata were provided uncurated, with the amount varying by source and participant.

TCRbeta CDR3 regions were amplified from genomic DNA using the immunoSEQ Assay, a bias-controlled multiplex PCR. As for the original processing: The number of nucleated cells in each sample was estimated from the amplification of reference gene primers within the assay. Sequence reads were collapsed and filtered to measure the absolute abundance of every unique TCRbeta CDR3 rearrangement. For each sample, productive Simpson clonality was calculated as the square root of Simpson's diversity index across productive rearrangements. TCRdb took over this immuneACCESS table, retaining in-frame rearrangements with V and J assigned. Such tables are incomplete; in checked studies, under half of the missing clones stem from an unresolved V gene, and the remainder is unexplained. V, J and clone size are those of that table, while D and trimming were read from the DNA. Counted in this sample were roughly 97,000 clones; around 90% of them appeared once. The ten biggest clones cover 5.1% of the sample.

The collaborating institutions used their own protocols to collect whole blood in K2EDTA tubes. Collaborator samples were shipped for TCRbeta analysis as frozen whole blood, isolated PBMCs, or DNA extracted from either sample type. Spanning cysteine to phenylalanine, the CDR3 consists of 17 amino acids. Left in the record is the CDR3 DNA by itself, 51 bases read in frame from the first base. V is cut by 5 bases and J by 0 bases, and the space between the germline ends is 20 bases. CDR1 and CDR2 (MNHNY, SVGAGI) derive from the germline V gene (reference sequence). With respect to this clone: Its target antigen remains unknown. No base-level quality is on record; no much larger clone is a single base apart.

Specimen: peripheral blood. The V gene is TRBV6-6 and the J gene is TRBJ2-7; the D gene assignment is ambiguous. The receptor was isolated from a human donor in a cohort sampled during active COVID-19. DNA sequence: TGTGCCAGCAGTCTCTTACCCCCGACGGGTAGCTCCTACGAGCAGTACTTC. Translated, this gives CASSLLPPTGSSYEQYF.